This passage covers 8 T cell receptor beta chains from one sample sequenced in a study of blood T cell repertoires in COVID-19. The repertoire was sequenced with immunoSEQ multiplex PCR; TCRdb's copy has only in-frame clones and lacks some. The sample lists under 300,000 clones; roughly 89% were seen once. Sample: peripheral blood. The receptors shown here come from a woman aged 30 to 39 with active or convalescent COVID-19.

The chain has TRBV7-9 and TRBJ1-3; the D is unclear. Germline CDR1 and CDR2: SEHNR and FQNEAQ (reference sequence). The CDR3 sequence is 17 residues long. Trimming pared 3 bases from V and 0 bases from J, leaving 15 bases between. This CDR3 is CASSLGVSIISGNTIYF. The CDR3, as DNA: TGTGCCAGCAGCTTGGGCGTCTCTATCATCTCTGGAAACACCATATATTTT.

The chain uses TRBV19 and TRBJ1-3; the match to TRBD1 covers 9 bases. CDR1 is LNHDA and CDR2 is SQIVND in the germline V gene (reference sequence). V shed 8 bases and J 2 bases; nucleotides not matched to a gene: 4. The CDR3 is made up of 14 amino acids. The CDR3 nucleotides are TGTGCCAGTCAACAGGGGGCAACTGGAAACACCATATATTTT. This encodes CASQQGATGNTIYF.

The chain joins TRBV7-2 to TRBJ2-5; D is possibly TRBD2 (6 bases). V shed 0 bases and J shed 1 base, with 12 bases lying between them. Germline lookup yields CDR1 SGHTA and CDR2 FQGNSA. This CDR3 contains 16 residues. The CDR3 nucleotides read TGTGCCAGCAGCTTAGCAGCGGGCTGGGCCCAAGAGACCCAGTACTTC. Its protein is CASSLAAGWAQETQYF.

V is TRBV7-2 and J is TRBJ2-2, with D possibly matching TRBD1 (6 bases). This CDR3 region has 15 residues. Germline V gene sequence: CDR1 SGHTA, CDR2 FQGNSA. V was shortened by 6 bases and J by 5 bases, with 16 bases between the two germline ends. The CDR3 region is CASSLTGTGTGELFF. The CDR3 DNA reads TGTGCCAGCAGTTTAACAGGGACGGGAACCGGGGAGCTGTTTTTT.

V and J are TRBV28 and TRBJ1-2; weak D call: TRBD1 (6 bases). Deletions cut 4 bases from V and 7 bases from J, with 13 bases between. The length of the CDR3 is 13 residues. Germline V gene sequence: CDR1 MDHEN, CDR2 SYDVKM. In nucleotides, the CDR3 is TGTGCCAGCAGTTCAACCAACAGGGTTGGCTACACCTTC. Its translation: CASSSTNRVGYTF.

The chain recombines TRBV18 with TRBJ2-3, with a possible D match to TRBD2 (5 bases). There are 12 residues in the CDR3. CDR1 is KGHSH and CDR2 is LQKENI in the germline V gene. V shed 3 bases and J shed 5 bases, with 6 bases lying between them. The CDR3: CASSPGIDTQYF. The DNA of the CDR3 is TGTGCCAGCTCACCCGGGATAGATACGCAGTATTTT.

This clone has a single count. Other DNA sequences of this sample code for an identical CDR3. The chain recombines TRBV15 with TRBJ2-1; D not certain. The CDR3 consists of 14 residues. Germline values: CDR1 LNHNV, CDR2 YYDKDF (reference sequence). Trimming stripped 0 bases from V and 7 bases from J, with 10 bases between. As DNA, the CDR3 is TGTGCCACCAGCAGAGATAGAGGTGGAAATGAGCAGTTCTTC. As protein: CATSRDRGGNEQFF.

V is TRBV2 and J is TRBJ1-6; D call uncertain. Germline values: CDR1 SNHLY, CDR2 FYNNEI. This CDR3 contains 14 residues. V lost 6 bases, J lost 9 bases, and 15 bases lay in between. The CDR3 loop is CASRRVSTASPLHF. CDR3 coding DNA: TGTGCCAGCAGGCGAGTCAGCACAGCTTCACCCCTCCACTTT.